The TCR beta chain under discussion was sequenced for a study of cytomegalovirus exposure and HLA in healthy donors. The wider study: The same platform was used for the roughly 120 validation repertoires as for the 650 to 700 first-cohort repertoires, as reported in a later analysis. General study results and limits: As was reported, the classifier diagnosed cytomegalovirus status with high specificity and sensitivity. Clusters of TCRs from the first cohort tended to co-occur in the 120 or so validation repertoires (as a later analysis found). The study labeled 150 to 200 TCR beta chains cytomegalovirus-associated.

Libraries were prepared by immunoSEQ multiplex PCR; TCRdb keeps only in-frame clonotypes and omits some of them. The sample shows around 220,000 clones, 70% to 90% of them seen only once. The germline V gene encodes CDR1 MDHEN and CDR2 SYDVKM. V lost 5 bases and J lost 1, with 12 bases in between. The length of the CDR3 is 15 residues. For this clone: Its antigen is not known.

This clonotype was sampled from a woman under 30 in good health and CMV-seronegative. The sequenced sample consisted of PBMCs. The chain joins TRBV28 to TRBJ1-5; D unresolved. The CDR3 DNA is TGTGCCAGCAGTCCCCGACTGATAAGCAATCAGCCCCAGCATTTT. Its protein is CASSPRLISNQPQHF.